The sequence of this T cell receptor (beta chain) was determined in a study of blood T cell repertoires in COVID-19. Measured with immunoSEQ multiplex PCR; TCRdb has only the in-frame clones, and not every one. The sample lists more than 200,000 clones, approximately 81% occurring once. The sequence came from a man between 60 and 70 years old with acute or convalescent COVID-19. The sequenced sample consisted of peripheral blood.

This CDR3 reads CASSSPTAYQETQYF. Written as DNA, the CDR3 is TGCGCCAGCAGCTCCCCGACAGCCTACCAAGAGACCCAGTACTTC. V is TRBV5-1 and J is TRBJ2-5, with D perhaps matching TRBD1 (5 bases). CDR1 is SGHRS and CDR2 is YFSETQ in the germline V gene. Trimming pared 3 bases from V and 0 bases from J, leaving 12 bases between. The CDR3 runs 15 residues.